Listed here are 17 T cell receptor beta chains from one sample, sequenced in a study of vaccination effects on CD4 cells after COVID-19. Clones were sequenced by immunoSEQ multiplex PCR, and TCRdb holds only the in-frame ones, with some missing. Seen here are tens of thousands of clones, around 80% observed once, and the top ten hold around 2.4%. Sequencing followed a ViraFEST assay step that expanded antigen-specific CD4+ T cells with viral peptide pools. Culturing for around 10 days preceded CD4+ T cell isolation. Their specific antigens are unknown. The input for sequencing was CD4+ T cells from PBMCs cultured with HCoV-229E spike peptides, taken before COVID-19 vaccination. Receptor source: a human donor who received a COVID-19 vaccine.

This clone was recorded only once. V usage is TRBV4-1 and J usage is TRBJ1-3; TRBD1 matches at 7 bases. The CDR3 is 17 residues long. J was trimmed by 0 bases and V by 2 bases; bases with no gene match: 7. Germline values: CDR1 MGHRA, CDR2 YSYEKL. The CDR3 loop is CASSQPYRGFSGNTIYF. CDR3 nucleotide sequence: TGCGCCAGCAGCCAACCCTACAGGGGATTCTCTGGAAACACCATATATTTT.

The chain has TRBV7-9 and TRBJ1-1, with D uncertain. The V and J ends lost 0 bases and 1 base respectively, with 3 bases between them. Germline values: CDR1 SEHNR, CDR2 FQNEAQ (reference sequence). This CDR3 is built from 13 residues. This CDR3 reads CASSLAANTEAFF. CDR3 DNA: TGTGCCAGCAGCTTAGCGGCGAACACTGAAGCTTTCTTT.

The chain combines TRBV10-3 with TRBJ1-2; 12 positions agree with TRBD1. CDR1 ENHRY and CDR2 SYGVKD come from the germline V gene. The CDR3 has 17 amino acids. V lost 3 bases, J lost 2 bases, and 7 bases stayed unmatched. The DNA of the CDR3 is TGTGCCATCAGTGATCCCGGGACAGGGGGCATGAACTATGGCTACACCTTC. It specifies CAISDPGTGGMNYGYTF.

The genes are TRBV3-1 (or the pseudogene TRBV3-2) and TRBJ2-2, with 7 positions matching TRBD2. CDR3 length: 14 residues. The germline gives CDR1 LGHDT, CDR2 YNNKEL (reference sequence). The V segment lost 3 bases and the J segment 4 bases; nucleotides outside the gene matches: 2. CDR3 bases: TGTGCCAGCAGCCAGCGGGGGATCACCGGGGAGCTGTTTTTT. Translating gives CASSQRGITGELFF.

The J gene is TRBJ2-2, the V gene TRBV7-3; TRBD1 is a possible D gene (6 bases). CDR3 length: 16 amino acids. Germline loops: CDR1 SGHTA, CDR2 FQGTGA. V lost 2 bases and J 0 bases, leaving 10 bases between the germline ends. CDR3 nucleotides: TGTGCCAGCAGCTTATATGGGACAACGAACACCGGGGAGCTGTTTTTT. It yields the protein CASSLYGTTNTGELFF. Combining the CDR3 with reference TRBV7-3 and TRBJ2-2 gives the whole variable domain GAGVSQTPSNKVTEKGKYVELRCDPISGHTALYWYRQSLGQGPEFLIYFQGTGAADDSGLPNDRFFAVRPEGSVSTLKIQRTERGDSAVYLCASSLYGTTNTGELFFGEGSRLTVL.

This chain uses TRBV24-1 with TRBJ2-2; the D is unclear. The CDR3 consists of 15 residues. V shed 3 bases and J shed 1 base, with 8 bases lying between them. Germline V lookup: CDR1 KGHDR, CDR2 SFDVKD. The CDR3 DNA is TGTGCCACCAGTGATCTGATACAGAACACCGGGGAGCTGTTTTTT. Amino acids: CATSDLIQNTGELFF.

This clone occurred once. The chain is built from TRBV27 and TRBJ1-2; no firm D call. The germline V gene has CDR1 MNHEY and CDR2 SMNVEV (reference sequence). V was pared by 4 bases and J by 4 bases, with 10 bases between. This CDR3 has 13 residues. The CDR3 protein is CASSYVQGYGYTF. In DNA form, the CDR3 reads TGTGCCAGCAGTTACGTACAAGGCTATGGCTACACCTTC.

The CDR3 nucleotides read TGTGCCAGCAGCAGACGACTAGCGGGGGGAGGAGGAGAGACCCAGTACTTC. Translated, it gives CASSRRLAGGGGETQYF. The chain links TRBV7-2 to TRBJ2-5; 13 bases line up with TRBD2. This CDR3 is built from 17 residues. The ends lost 5 bases at V and 4 bases at J; junction bases unmatched: 10. The germline V gene has CDR1 SGHTA and CDR2 FQGNSA.

V is TRBV6-2 or TRBV6-3 and J is TRBJ2-3; D tentatively reads TRBD1 or TRBD2 (5 bases each). The CDR3 sequence is 15 residues long. CDR1 and CDR2 from the germline V gene are MNHEY and SVGEGT. V lost 5 bases to trimming and J lost 3 bases, with 15 bases between them. CDR3 DNA sequence: TGTGCCAGCAGTGGGGCGAGGGGCAGTACAGATACGCAGTATTTT. It encodes CASSGARGSTDTQYF.

V is TRBV30 and J is TRBJ2-3; D is ambiguous. Trimming left V 3 bases short and J 4 bases short, with 11 bases between. Germline CDR1 is GTSNPN and CDR2 is SVGIG (reference sequence). The CDR3 length is 13 residues. CDR3 protein: CAWRKIAPDTQYF. CDR3 coding DNA: TGTGCCTGGAGGAAGATAGCCCCAGATACGCAGTATTTT. Complete variable domain (other parts from reference TRBV30 and TRBJ2-3): SQTIHQWPATLVQPVGSPLSLECTVEGTSNPNLYWYRQAAGRGLQLLFYSVGIGQISSEVPQNLSASRPQDRQFILSSKKLLLSDSGFYLCAWRKIAPDTQYFGPGTRLTVL.

The chain employs TRBV11-1 and TRBJ2-3, with unresolved D. CDR3 length: 15 residues. Germline V gives CDR1 SGHAT, CDR2 FQDESV (reference sequence). V gave up 4 bases and J gave up 0 bases, with 11 bases separating them. CDR3 in amino acids: CASSSGPLSTDTQYF. The CDR3 region has the DNA TGTGCCAGCAGCTCCGGACCCCTAAGCACAGATACGCAGTATTTT.

This clone was seen only a few times. V is TRBV24-1 and J is TRBJ1-3; D call uncertain. V lost 2 bases and J 8 bases, leaving 9 bases between the germline ends. The germline V gene encodes CDR1 KGHDR and CDR2 SFDVKD. The CDR3 has 13 amino acids. CDR3 bases: TGTGCCACCAGTGATTCGCTAGGTTACACCATATATTTT. It yields the protein CATSDSLGYTIYF.

The chain employs TRBV5-1 and TRBJ2-1; perhaps TRBD1 as D (6 bases). The CDR3 has 14 residues. Between the trimmed V and J ends, which lost 8 bases and 3 bases, there was a span of 15 bases. Germline lookup yields CDR1 SGHRS and CDR2 YFSETQ. In nucleotides, the CDR3 is TGCGCCAGTACCCGGGACACAGACTACAATGAGCAGTTCTTC. The encoded protein is CASTRDTDYNEQFF.

The rearrangement uses TRBV3-1 (or the pseudogene TRBV3-2) and TRBJ2-5; TRBD2 agrees at 14 bases. Germline CDR1 reads LGHDT; CDR2 reads YNNKEL (reference sequence). With 5 bases clipped from V and 7 bases from J, the junction kept 6 bases outside the gene matches. The CDR3 contains 15 residues. CDR3 DNA sequence: TGTGCCAGCAGCTCCGGGACTAGCGGGGGTTGGACCCAGTACTTC. Residues: CASSSGTSGGWTQYF.

This clone was recorded only once. J is TRBJ1-1 and V is TRBV6-5; possibly TRBD1 for D (6 bases). This CDR3 has 14 residues. V lost 8 bases and J lost 6, with 19 bases in between. Germline lookup yields CDR1 MNHEY and CDR2 SVGAGI. The CDR3 sequence is CASGPLTGSPEAFF. DNA of the CDR3: TGTGCCAGCGGCCCGCTTACAGGGTCGCCTGAAGCTTTCTTT.

V gene TRBV5-1 combines with J gene TRBJ2-1, with D perhaps matching TRBD1 or TRBD2 (6 bases each). Germline CDR1 and CDR2: SGHRS and YFSETQ. The V and J ends lost 1 base and 9 bases respectively, with 17 bases between them. The length of the CDR3 is 15 residues. The CDR3 DNA sequence: TGCGCCAGCAGCTTGCCTCTTATGGGGGGCGGTGAGCAGTTCTTC. Protein product: CASSLPLMGGGEQFF.

The V gene is TRBV30, the J gene TRBJ1-5; D remains ambiguous. Trimming removed 0 bases at V and 4 bases at J, with 7 bases between. Germline lookup yields CDR1 GTSNPN and CDR2 SVGIG (reference sequence). The CDR3 is made up of 13 amino acids. The CDR3 DNA reads as TGTGCCTGGAGTGTAAACGGGAATCAGCCCCAGCATTTT. Its translation: CAWSVNGNQPQHF.